This passage covers 23 T cell receptor beta chains from one sample sequenced in a study of cytotoxic CD8 clonotypes in ibrutinib-treated CLL. Measured with immunoSEQ multiplex PCR; TCRdb has only the in-frame clones, and not every one. The sample lists about 140,000 clones, 70% to 85% occurring once. Sequenced here: PBMCs, sampled after 12 months of ibrutinib treatment. The origin of the receptors is a human donor with chronic lymphocytic leukemia.

This clone was recorded many times. The rearrangement links TRBV7-9 to TRBJ1-2, with D perhaps TRBD1 (6 bases). Per germline, CDR1 SEHNR and CDR2 FQNEAQ (reference sequence). CDR3 size: 16 residues. Trimming cost V 5 bases and J 7 bases, with 23 bases left between them. CDR3 bases: TGTGCCAGCAGCCTCAGGGGACTCCAGACTTCCGGTGGCTACACCTTC. Amino acid sequence: CASSLRGLQTSGGYTF.

This chain connects TRBV7-9 to TRBJ2-7; possible D gene TRBD1, 5 bases. Trimming pared 6 bases from V and 5 bases from J, leaving 17 bases between. The germline CDR1 and CDR2 sequences are SEHNR and FQNEAQ (reference sequence). This CDR3 comprises 14 residues. DNA of the CDR3: TGTGCCAGCAGTTCTGCCCGACAGAACCACGAGCAGTACTTC. Protein: CASSSARQNHEQYF.

This clone was seen just once. The gene calls are TRBV25-1 and TRBJ1-4, with D tentatively TRBD1 (5 bases). Germline CDR1 is MGHDK and CDR2 is SYGVNS. The CDR3 consists of 13 residues. V lost 6 bases to trimming and J lost 8 bases, with 13 bases between them. CDR3 sequence (DNA): TGTGCCAGCAGCGGGGACGAGAGGGAAAAACTGTTTTTT. As protein: CASSGDEREKLFF.

The chain has TRBV7-2 and TRBJ1-2, with D tentatively TRBD1 (5 bases). V lost 1 base and J lost 4, with 13 bases in between. The V gene's germline CDR1 is SGHTA and CDR2 FQGNSA. The CDR3 has 15 amino acids. In DNA form, the CDR3 reads TGTGCCAGCAGCTTAGAAGGGACGAGACCCTATGGCTACACCTTC. This codes for CASSLEGTRPYGYTF.

J is TRBJ2-1 and V is TRBV5-1; 11 nucleotides line up with TRBD2. V shed 3 bases, J shed 6 bases, and the junction held 8 bases outside the gene matches. The germline gives CDR1 SGHRS, CDR2 YFSETQ. This CDR3 spans 16 amino acids. The CDR3 DNA reads TGCGCCAGCAGCTGGATGACTAGCGGGGCGGGCAATGAGCAGTTCTTC. Protein product: CASSWMTSGAGNEQFF.

This clone has only a few counts. The chain joins TRBV6-1 to TRBJ2-7, with a tentative D call TRBD2 (5 bases). The V gene lost 6 bases and the J gene lost 3 bases, with 15 bases spanning the gap. Germline CDR1 MNHNS, CDR2 SASEGT. The CDR3 is made up of 14 amino acids. CDR3 in DNA: TGTGCCAGCAGCTCGGGCGGGTTAAGCTACGAGCAGTACTTC. Protein product: CASSSGGLSYEQYF.

This clone was detected only a few times. This rearrangement joins TRBV6-5 to TRBJ1-4, with D uncertain. The V and J ends lost 10 bases and 4 bases respectively, with 10 bases between them. This CDR3 has 12 amino acids. Looked up from germline, CDR1 is MNHEY and CDR2 is SVGAGI. CDR3: CAIGRHNEKLFF. DNA of the CDR3: TGTGCCATTGGAAGACATAATGAAAAACTGTTTTTT.

V gene TRBV7-2 combines with J gene TRBJ2-2; D may correspond to TRBD1 or TRBD2 (5 bases each). Germline CDR1 reads SGHTA; CDR2 reads FQGNSA. The length of the CDR3 is 15 residues. V lost 3 bases, J lost 6 bases, and 14 bases lay in between. The CDR3 loop is CASSLGPLRPGELFF. The CDR3 nucleotides are TGTGCCAGCAGCTTGGGACCTCTGAGACCCGGGGAGCTGTTTTTT.

DNA for the CDR3: TGCGCCAGCAGCCCGGGACAGAGACAAGAGACCCAGTACTTC. It translates to CASSPGQRQETQYF. The rearrangement joins TRBV5-1 to TRBJ2-5; 7 bases fit TRBD1. The CDR3 loop spans 14 amino acids. Germline loops: CDR1 SGHRS, CDR2 YFSETQ. V was clipped by 4 bases and J by 2 bases; unmatched bases: 5.

The chain links TRBV14 to TRBJ1-4; 7 nucleotides align to TRBD1. J was trimmed by 8 bases and V by 4 bases; bases with no gene match: 7. There are 14 residues in the CDR3. Germline V CDR1 and CDR2: SGHDN, FVKESK. In nucleotides, the CDR3 is TGTGCCAGCAGCCCCCGACAGGGTTTAGAAAAACTGTTTTTT. It yields the protein CASSPRQGLEKLFF.

This clone was recorded once. V usage is TRBV5-8 and J usage is TRBJ1-2, with D possibly being TRBD1 (5 bases). The CDR3 length is 11 residues. V dropped 2 bases and J dropped 10 bases, with 9 bases sitting between them. Germline CDR1 reads SGHTS; CDR2 reads YDEGEE. In nucleotides, the CDR3 is TGTGCCAGCAGCTTTCACAGGAACTACACCTTC. Protein sequence: CASSFHRNYTF.

V usage is TRBV5-1 and J usage is TRBJ1-1, with D unclear. This CDR3 contains 13 residues. CDR1 and CDR2 (germline): SGHRS, YFSETQ. The ends were cut back, 0 bases at V and 0 bases at J, with 3 bases in the middle. CDR3 residues: CASSLEVNTEAFF. The CDR3 DNA reads as TGCGCCAGCAGCTTGGAGGTGAACACTGAAGCTTTCTTT.

This rearrangement joins TRBV6-5 to TRBJ1-1; D is uncertain. CDR1 MNHEY and CDR2 SVGAGI come from the germline V gene. This CDR3 has 15 amino acids. The V and J ends lost 0 bases and 0 bases respectively, with 8 bases between them. CDR3 bases: TGTGCCAGCAGTTACTCGCCGGCTGTGAACACTGAAGCTTTCTTT. It translates to CASSYSPAVNTEAFF.

This clone has only a few counts. This chain joins TRBV2 and TRBJ1-2, with TRBD1 matching 9 bases. The CDR3 spans 14 residues. The germline CDR1 and CDR2 sequences are SNHLY and FYNNEI. Trimming at V came to 1 base and at J to 7 bases, leaving 4 bases not matched to a gene. CDR3 DNA: TGTGCCAGCAGTGAAGTAGGACAGGGGTTTGGCTACACCTTC. It translates to CASSEVGQGFGYTF.

This clone turned up a few times. The chain couples TRBV29-1 to TRBJ2-7, with 8 bases that match TRBD1. The germline CDR1 and CDR2 sequences are SQVTM and ANQGSEA. With V trimmed by 2 bases and J by 2 bases, 5 bases remained unmatched. The CDR3 totals 14 residues. The DNA for the CDR3 is TGCAGCGTTGAAACCGGACAGGGTCCCTACGAGCAGTACTTC. It specifies CSVETGQGPYEQYF.

The chain uses TRBV11-3 and TRBJ2-2; tentative D call: TRBD2 (6 bases). There are 14 residues in the CDR3. CDR1 SGHNT and CDR2 YENEEA come from the germline V gene. Between the trimmed V and J ends, which lost 5 bases and 4 bases, there was a span of 11 bases. CDR3 sequence: CASSRTGGTGELFF. The CDR3, as DNA: TGTGCCAGCAGCAGGACCGGGGGCACCGGGGAGCTGTTTTTT.

This rearrangement joins TRBV7-2 to TRBJ2-7; D uncertain. Trimming removed 4 bases from V and 0 bases from J, with 7 bases in between. Germline lookup yields CDR1 SGHTA and CDR2 FQGNSA. This CDR3 has 13 residues. CDR3 amino acids: CASSSFSSYEQYF. The DNA of the CDR3 is TGTGCCAGCAGCTCCTTTAGCTCCTACGAGCAGTACTTC.

The J gene is TRBJ2-2, the V gene TRBV7-9; TRBD1 agrees at 10 bases. J lost 3 bases, V lost 4 bases, and 14 bases had no gene match. This CDR3 contains 19 residues. The germline CDR1 and CDR2 sequences are SEHNR and FQNEAQ (reference sequence). Here the CDR3 reads CASSYRQGAQHEYTGELFF. The CDR3 DNA reads TGTGCCAGCAGCTACAGACAGGGGGCACAGCACGAATACACCGGGGAGCTGTTTTTT.

The chain employs TRBV6-5 and TRBJ1-4; D unclear. The CDR3 totals 16 residues. Germline assignment: CDR1 MNHEY and CDR2 SVGAGI. The germline V and J ends were trimmed by 2 bases and 4 bases, with 14 bases remaining between them. The CDR3 DNA reads as TGTGCCAGCAGTTACCTACCCTGGAGGAGTAATGAAAAACTGTTTTTT. This encodes CASSYLPWRSNEKLFF.

The V call is TRBV11-3, the J call TRBJ2-7, with 7 bases aligning to TRBD1. V lost 1 base, J lost 5 bases, and 11 bases stayed unmatched. This CDR3 contains 16 residues. The germline V gene has CDR1 SGHNT and CDR2 YENEEA. In DNA, the CDR3 is TGTGCCAGCAGCTTAGGTGGGACAGTCGGAGCCCACGAGCAGTACTTC. Translating it yields CASSLGGTVGAHEQYF.

This sequence joins TRBV6-4 and TRBJ1-2; TRBD1 matches at 9 bases. Germline V gene lookup returns CDR1 MRHNA and CDR2 SNTAGT. This CDR3 comprises 13 residues. The V segment lost 2 bases and the J segment 7 bases; nucleotides outside the gene matches: 2. CDR3 sequence: CASSDDRGIGYTF. The CDR3 DNA follows: TGTGCCAGCAGTGACGACAGGGGGATTGGCTACACCTTC.

This clone was counted only a few times. This chain connects TRBV27 to TRBJ1-2; the match to TRBD1 covers 9 bases. The V segment lost 2 bases and the J segment 5 bases; nucleotides outside the gene matches: 9. The length of the CDR3 is 16 residues. Germline values: CDR1 MNHEY, CDR2 SMNVEV (reference sequence). CDR3: CASSLQPSTGGYGYTF. The CDR3 DNA is TGTGCCAGCAGTTTACAACCCTCGACAGGGGGATATGGCTACACCTTC.

This sequence joins TRBV11-2 and TRBJ2-7; D is uncertain. This CDR3 contains 12 residues. The ends were cut back, 3 bases at V and 0 bases at J, with 3 bases in the middle. From germline, CDR1 is SGHAT and CDR2 FQNNGV. CDR3 sequence: CASSFTSYEQYF. CDR3 nucleotide sequence: TGTGCCAGCAGCTTTACCTCCTACGAGCAGTACTTC.